The present entry profiles one T cell receptor (beta chain) with its context. No antigen is known for it. Base qualities are not recorded, but no much larger clone differs from it by a single base. The CDR3 regions of human TCRbeta chains were analyzed by immunosequencing. On the authors' methods: Repertoire TCRs were matched against a reference library of SARS-CoV-2-specific TCRs generated with the MIRA antigen-specificity platform. Breadth was defined as the fraction of unique TCRs that were SARS-CoV-2-associated, and depth was defined as the fraction of total T cells that were SARS-CoV-2-associated. Each spike-specific TCR was assigned to its reactive spike region and to a CD4 or CD8 class using the MIRA data. Log10-transformed breadth and depth values were compared by one-way ANOVA with Sidak's multiple comparisons tests. The table was pulled from immuneACCESS by TCRdb, which kept in-frame rearrangements only. Such tables lose some clones; where checked, under half of the loss comes from unresolved V genes, and the rest has no known cause. The DNA was the basis for D and trimming; V, J and clone size are from that table. The sample table contains some 90,000 clones; only one count was recorded for about 89% of them. Of the sample, 2% to 2.5% is held by the ten largest clones.

The time point label here, explained by the study, means: baseline before first vaccination. Vaccinee samples were obtained from the UK trials COV001 and COV002, which included a single-blind randomized controlled phase 2/3 trial of AZD1222 (ChAdOx1 nCoV-19) in healthy adults. For TCRbeta chain sequencing, PBMC samples were collected from trial participants at day 0 and at day 28 after the second dose. The record originates from a study of T cell responses to AZD1222 COVID-19 vaccine (dated by TCRdb to the early 2020s). Regarding the complete study: Because spike-specific TCR depth and breadth did not differ between the two schedules, AZD1222 recipients who got a second dose at roughly 4 weeks were pooled with those who got a second dose at roughly 12 weeks. Enrollment into the trials was organized by age into subgroups of 18-55, 56-69 and 70-plus years, and those subgroups contained approximately 150, 30 and 60 TCR-sequenced participants, respectively. TCR sequencing covered some 240 trial participants: 207 given two doses of AZD1222 and 26 given two doses of MenACWY control vaccine. Results the study describes overall, beyond this receptor: Most participants were white British and females outnumbered males, and the authors suggested that clonal diversity may have been underestimated. Spike-specific TCR breadth and depth rose significantly after two AZD1222 doses compared with day 0 and with MenACWY recipients. The vaccine-associated CD4 TCRs covered the entire spike protein, and the dominant responses fell in regions 160-218 and 743-854. Reportedly, close to half of the unique spike-specific TCRs recognized epitopes lying outside the regions that are mutated in the B.1.351 and B.1.1.7 variants. The 56-69-year group was small, and its depth increase did not reach significance, likely because of low power. No day 14 peak-response samples were available, so repertoires were characterized only after the peak T cell response. Conclusions about previously exposed vaccinees are limited, since just six or seven AZD1222 recipients were seropositive for SARS-CoV-2 at baseline.

The source was peripheral blood, collected on day 0 of AZD1222 vaccination. The clonotype originates from an adult in good health.

In nucleotide form, the sequence is TGCAGCGTTGGTAGGAATGAGCAGTTCTTC. Its protein is CSVGRNEQFF. The rearranged segments are TRBV29-1 and TRBJ2-1; the D gene assignment is ambiguous. Via the germline V gene, CDR1 is SQVTM and CDR2 ANQGSEA. The junction shows trimming of 4 bases on V and 7 bases on J, plus 5 bases between the germline ends. There are 10 amino acids in the CDR3, from cysteine to phenylalanine inclusive. This entry keeps only the CDR3 DNA: 30 bases, framed from base 1.